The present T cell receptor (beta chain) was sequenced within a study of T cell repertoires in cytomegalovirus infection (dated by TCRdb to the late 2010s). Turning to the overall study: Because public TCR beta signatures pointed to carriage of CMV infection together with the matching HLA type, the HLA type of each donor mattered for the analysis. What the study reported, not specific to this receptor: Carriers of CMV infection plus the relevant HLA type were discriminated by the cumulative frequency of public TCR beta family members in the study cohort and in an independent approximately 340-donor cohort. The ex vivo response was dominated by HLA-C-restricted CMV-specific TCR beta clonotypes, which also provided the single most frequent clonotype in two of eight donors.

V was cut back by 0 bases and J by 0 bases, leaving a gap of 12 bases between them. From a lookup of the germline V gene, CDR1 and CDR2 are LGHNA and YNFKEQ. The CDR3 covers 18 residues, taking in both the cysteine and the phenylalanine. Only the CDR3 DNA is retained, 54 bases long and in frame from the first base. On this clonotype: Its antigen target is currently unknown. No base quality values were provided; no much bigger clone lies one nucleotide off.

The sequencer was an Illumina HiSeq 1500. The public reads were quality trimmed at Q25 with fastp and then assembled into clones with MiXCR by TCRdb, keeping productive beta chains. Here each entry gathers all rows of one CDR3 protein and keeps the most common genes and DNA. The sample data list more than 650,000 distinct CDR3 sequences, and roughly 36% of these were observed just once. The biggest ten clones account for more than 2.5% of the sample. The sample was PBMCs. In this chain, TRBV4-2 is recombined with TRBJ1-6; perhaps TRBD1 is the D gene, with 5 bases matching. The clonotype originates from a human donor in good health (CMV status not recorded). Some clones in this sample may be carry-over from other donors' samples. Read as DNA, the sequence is TGTGCCAGCAGCCAAGAAAGTGGGGGAAGCTCCTATAATTCACCCCTCCACTTT. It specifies CASSQESGGSSYNSPLHF.